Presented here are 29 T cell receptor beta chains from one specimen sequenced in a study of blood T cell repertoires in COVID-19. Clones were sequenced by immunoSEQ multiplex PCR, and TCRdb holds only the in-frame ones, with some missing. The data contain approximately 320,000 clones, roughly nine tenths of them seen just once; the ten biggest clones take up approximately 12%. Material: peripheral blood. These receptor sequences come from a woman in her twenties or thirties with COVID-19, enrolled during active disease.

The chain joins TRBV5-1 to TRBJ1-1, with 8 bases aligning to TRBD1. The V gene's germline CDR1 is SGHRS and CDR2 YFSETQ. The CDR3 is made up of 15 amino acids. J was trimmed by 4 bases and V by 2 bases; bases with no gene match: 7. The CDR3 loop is CASSFGTGGTTEAFF. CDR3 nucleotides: TGCGCCAGCAGCTTCGGGACAGGCGGGACCACTGAAGCTTTCTTT.

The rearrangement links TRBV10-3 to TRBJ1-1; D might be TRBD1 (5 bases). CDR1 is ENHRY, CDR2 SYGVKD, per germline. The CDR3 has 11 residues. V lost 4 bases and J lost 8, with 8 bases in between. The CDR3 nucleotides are TGTGCCATCAGTGCCGGGGGGGAAGCTTTCTTT. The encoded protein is CAISAGGEAFF.

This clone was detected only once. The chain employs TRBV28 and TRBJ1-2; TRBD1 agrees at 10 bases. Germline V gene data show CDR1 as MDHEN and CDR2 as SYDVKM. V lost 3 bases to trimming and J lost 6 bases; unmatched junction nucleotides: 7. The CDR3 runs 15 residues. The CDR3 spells CASSFGPGTGDGYTF. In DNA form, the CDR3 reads TGTGCCAGCAGTTTCGGCCCCGGGACAGGGGATGGCTACACCTTC.

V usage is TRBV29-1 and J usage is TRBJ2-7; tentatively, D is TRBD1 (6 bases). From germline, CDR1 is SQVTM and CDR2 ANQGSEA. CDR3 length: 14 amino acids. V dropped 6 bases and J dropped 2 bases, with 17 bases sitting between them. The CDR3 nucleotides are TGCAGCGTCGAAAAAACAGGGTTGCCCTACGAGCAGTACTTC. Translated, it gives CSVEKTGLPYEQYF.

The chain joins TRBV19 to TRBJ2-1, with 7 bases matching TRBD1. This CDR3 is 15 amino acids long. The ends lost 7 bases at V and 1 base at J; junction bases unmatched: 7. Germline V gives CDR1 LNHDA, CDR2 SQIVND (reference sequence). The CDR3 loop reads CASNHRGYSYNEQFF. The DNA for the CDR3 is TGTGCCAGTAACCACAGGGGATATTCCTACAATGAGCAGTTCTTC.

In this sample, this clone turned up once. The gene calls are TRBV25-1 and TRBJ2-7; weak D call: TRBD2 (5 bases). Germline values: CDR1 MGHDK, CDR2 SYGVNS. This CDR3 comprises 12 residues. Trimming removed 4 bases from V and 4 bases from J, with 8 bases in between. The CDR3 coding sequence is TGTGCCAGCAGTGGAACGGGGTACGAGCAGTACTTC. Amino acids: CASSGTGYEQYF.

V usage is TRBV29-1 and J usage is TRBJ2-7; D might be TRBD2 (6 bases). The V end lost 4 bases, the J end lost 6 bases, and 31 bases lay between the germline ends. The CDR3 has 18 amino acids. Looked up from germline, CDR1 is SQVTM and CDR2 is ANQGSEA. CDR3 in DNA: TGCAGCGTTGCATTTGTGCGTTCGGGACTCCCTTTACAACTCGAGCAGTACTTC. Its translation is CSVAFVRSGLPLQLEQYF.

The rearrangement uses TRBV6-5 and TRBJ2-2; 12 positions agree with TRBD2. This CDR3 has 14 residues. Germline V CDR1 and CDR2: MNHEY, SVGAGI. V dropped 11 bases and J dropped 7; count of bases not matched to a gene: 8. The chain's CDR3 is CADGLAGRGGELFF. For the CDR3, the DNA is TGTGCCGATGGACTAGCGGGGAGGGGCGGGGAGCTGTTTTTT.

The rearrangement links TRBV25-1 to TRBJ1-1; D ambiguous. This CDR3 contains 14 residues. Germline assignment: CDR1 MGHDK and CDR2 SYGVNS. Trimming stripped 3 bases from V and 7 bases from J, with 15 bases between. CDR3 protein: CASSDSSGRYEAFF. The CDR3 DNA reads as TGTGCCAGCAGTGACTCATCGGGTCGGTATGAAGCTTTCTTT.

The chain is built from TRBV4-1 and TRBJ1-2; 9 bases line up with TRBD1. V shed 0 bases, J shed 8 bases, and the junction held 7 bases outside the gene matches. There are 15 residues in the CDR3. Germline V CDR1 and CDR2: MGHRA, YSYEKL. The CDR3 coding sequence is TGCGCCAGCAGCCAAGATCAACAGGGGGCGAACGGCTACACCTTC. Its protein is CASSQDQQGANGYTF.

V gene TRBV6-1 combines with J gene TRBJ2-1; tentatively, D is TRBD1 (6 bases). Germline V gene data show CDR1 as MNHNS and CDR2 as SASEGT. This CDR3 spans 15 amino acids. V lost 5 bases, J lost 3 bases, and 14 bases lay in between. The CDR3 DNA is TGTGCCAGCAGTTGGAAAACAGGGCGCTACAATGAGCAGTTCTTC. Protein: CASSWKTGRYNEQFF.

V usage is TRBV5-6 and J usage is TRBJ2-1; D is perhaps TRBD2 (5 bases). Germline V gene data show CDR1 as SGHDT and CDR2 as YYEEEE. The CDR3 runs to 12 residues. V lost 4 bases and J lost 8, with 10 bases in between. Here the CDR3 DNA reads TGTGCCAGCAGCGCGTCGGGGTATGAGCAGTTCTTC. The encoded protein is CASSASGYEQFF.

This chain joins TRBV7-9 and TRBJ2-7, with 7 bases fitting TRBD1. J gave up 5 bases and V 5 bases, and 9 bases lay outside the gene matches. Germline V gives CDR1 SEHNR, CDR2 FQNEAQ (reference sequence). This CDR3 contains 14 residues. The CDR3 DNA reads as TGTGCCAGCAGCCAAAGGCTACAGGGGCACGAGCAGTACTTC. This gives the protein CASSQRLQGHEQYF.

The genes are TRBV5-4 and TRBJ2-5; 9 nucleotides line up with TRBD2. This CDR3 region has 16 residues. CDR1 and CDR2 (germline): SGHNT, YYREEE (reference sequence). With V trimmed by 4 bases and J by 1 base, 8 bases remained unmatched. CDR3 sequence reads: CASSPGGSGGQETQYF. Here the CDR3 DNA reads TGTGCCAGCAGCCCAGGGGGTAGCGGGGGCCAAGAGACCCAGTACTTC.

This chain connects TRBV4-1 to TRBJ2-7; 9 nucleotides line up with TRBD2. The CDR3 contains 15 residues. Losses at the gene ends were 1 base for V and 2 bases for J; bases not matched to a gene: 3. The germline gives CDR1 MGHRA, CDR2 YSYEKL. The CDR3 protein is CASSQVAGDAYEQYF. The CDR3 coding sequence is TGCGCCAGCAGCCAAGTAGCGGGGGATGCCTACGAGCAGTACTTC.

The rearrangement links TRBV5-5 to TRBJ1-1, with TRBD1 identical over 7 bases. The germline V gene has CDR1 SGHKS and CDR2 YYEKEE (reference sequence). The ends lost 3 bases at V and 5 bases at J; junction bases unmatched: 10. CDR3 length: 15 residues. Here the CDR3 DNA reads TGTGCCAGCAGCTCCTCCAGACAGGGTAGGACTGAAGCTTTCTTT. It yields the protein CASSSSRQGRTEAFF.

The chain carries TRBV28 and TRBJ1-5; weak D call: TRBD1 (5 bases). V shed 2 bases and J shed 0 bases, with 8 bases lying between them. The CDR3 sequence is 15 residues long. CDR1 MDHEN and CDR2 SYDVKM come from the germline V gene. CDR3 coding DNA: TGTGCCAGCAGTTTACCCGACAGTAGCAATCAGCCCCAGCATTTT. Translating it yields CASSLPDSSNQPQHF. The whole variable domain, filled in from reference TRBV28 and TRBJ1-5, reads DVKVTQSSRYLVKRTGEKVFLECVQDMDHENMFWYRQDPGLGLRLIYFSYDVKMKEKGDIPEGYSVSREKKERFSLILESASTNQTSMYLCASSLPDSSNQPQHFGDGTRLSIL.

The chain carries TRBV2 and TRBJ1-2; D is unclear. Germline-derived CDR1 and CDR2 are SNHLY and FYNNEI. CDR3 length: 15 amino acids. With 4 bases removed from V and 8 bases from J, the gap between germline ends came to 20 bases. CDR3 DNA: TGTGCCAGCAGTGCCGGGAGGTCCGCAAACGGGGGCTACACCTTC. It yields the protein CASSAGRSANGGYTF.

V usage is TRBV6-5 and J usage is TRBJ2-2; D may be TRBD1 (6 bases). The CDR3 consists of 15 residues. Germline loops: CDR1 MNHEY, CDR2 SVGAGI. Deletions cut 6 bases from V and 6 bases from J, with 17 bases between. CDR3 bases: TGTGCCAGCAGCCCGGGACCGGACAGTTCCGGGGAGCTGTTTTTT. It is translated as CASSPGPDSSGELFF.

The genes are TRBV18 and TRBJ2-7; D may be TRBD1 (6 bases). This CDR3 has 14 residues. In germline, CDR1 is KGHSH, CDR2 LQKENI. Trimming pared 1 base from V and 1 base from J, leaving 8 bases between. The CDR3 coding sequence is TGTGCCAGCTCACCACGACAGGAGTCCTACGAGCAGTACTTC. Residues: CASSPRQESYEQYF.

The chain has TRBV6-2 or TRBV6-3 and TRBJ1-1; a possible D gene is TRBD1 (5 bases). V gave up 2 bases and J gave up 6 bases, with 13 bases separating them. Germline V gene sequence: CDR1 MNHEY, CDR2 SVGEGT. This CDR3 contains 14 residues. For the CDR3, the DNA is TGTGCCAGCAGTTACCAGGGCCTATCCGCTGAAGCTTTCTTT. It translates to CASSYQGLSAEAFF.

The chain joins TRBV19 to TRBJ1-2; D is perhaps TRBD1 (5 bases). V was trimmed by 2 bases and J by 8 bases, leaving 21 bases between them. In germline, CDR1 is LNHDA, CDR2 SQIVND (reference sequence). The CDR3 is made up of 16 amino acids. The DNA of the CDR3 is TGTGCCAGTAGTATATCACTCATGGACATCTTTAGAGGCTACACCTTC. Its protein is CASSISLMDIFRGYTF.

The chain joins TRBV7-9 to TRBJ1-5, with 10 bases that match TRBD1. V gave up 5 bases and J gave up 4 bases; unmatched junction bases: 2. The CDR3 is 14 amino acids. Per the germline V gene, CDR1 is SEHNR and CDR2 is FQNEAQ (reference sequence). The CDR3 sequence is CASSPGQGNQPQHF. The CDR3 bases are TGTGCCAGCAGCCCGGGACAGGGGAATCAGCCCCAGCATTTT.

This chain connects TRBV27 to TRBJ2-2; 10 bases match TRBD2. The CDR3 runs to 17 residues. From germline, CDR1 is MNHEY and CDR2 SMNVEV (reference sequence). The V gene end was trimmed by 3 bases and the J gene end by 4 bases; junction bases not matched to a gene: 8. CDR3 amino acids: CASSFSLAGVLTGELFF. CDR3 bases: TGTGCCAGCAGTTTTTCCCTAGCGGGGGTTCTCACCGGGGAGCTGTTTTTT.

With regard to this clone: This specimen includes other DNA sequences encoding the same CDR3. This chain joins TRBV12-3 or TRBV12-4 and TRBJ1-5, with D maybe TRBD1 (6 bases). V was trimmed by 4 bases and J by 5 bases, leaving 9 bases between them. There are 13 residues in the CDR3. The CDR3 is CASSSDSYQPQHF. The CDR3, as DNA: TGTGCCAGCAGTTCGGACAGCTATCAGCCCCAGCATTTT.

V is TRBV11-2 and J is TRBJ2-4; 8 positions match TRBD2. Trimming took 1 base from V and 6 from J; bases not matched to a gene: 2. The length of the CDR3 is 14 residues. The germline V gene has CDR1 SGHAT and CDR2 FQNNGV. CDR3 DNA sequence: TGTGCCAGCAGCTTAGGCGGGGGGTCAAACATTCAGTACTTC. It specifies CASSLGGGSNIQYF.

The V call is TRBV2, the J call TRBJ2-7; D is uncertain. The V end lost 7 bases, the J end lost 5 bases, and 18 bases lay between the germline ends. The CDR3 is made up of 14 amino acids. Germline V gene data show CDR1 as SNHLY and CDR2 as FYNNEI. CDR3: CASMGPRRANEQYF. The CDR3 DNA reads TGTGCCAGCATGGGTCCGCGGCGCGCTAACGAGCAGTACTTC. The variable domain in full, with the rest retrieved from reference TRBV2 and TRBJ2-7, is EPEVTQTPSHQVTQMGQEVILRCVPISNHLYFYWYRQILGQKVEFLVSFYNNEISEKSEIFDDQFSVERPDGSNFTLKIRSTKLEDSAMYFCASMGPRRANEQYFGPGTRLTVT.

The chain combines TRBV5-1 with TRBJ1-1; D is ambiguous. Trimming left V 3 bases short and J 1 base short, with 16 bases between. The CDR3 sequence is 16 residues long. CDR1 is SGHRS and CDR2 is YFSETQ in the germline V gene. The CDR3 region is CASSSGKGIENTEAFF. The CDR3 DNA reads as TGCGCCAGCAGCTCGGGGAAAGGGATAGAGAACACTGAAGCTTTCTTT.

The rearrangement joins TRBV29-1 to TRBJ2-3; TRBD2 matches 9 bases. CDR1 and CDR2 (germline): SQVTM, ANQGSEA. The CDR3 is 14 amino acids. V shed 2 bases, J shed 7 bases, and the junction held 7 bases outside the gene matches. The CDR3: CSVEIAGARNTQYF. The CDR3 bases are TGCAGCGTTGAAATAGCGGGGGCCCGGAATACGCAGTATTTT.